Listed below are T cell receptor beta chains from one sample, sequenced in a study of T cell repertoires in cytomegalovirus infection. Their target antigens are unknown. Using its own MiXCR run on the reads, TCRdb lists one record per CDR3 protein. The table shows about 900,000 distinct CDR3 sequences, with more than 25% occurring only once. The input for sequencing was cultured CD8+ T cells from PBMCs, taken from culture after CMV antigen stimulation. These receptors came from a human donor in good health (CMV status not recorded). Some clones in this sample may be carry-over from other donors' samples. CDR3s include the opening cysteine and the closing phenylalanine or tryptophan. The D gene is left open where the match is weak. Part of the rows lack a size; the others show once, few, many or a class for expanded clones.

V gene: TRBV6-5
clone size: NA
J gene: TRBJ2-3
D gene: TRBD1
CDR3 length: 14
CDR3 DNA: TGTGCCAGCAGTCCCCAGGGGGACACAGATACGCAGTATTTT
CDR3 protein: CASSPQGDTDTQYF

V gene: TRBV7-8
clone size: many
J gene: TRBJ2-7
D gene: NA
CDR3 length: 16
CDR3 DNA: TGTGCCAGCAGCTTAGTCCTGGCAGGCCCAAGGAACGAGCAGTACTTC
CDR3 protein: CASSLVLAGPRNEQYF

V gene: TRBV9
clone size: few
J gene: TRBJ2-2
D gene: NA
CDR3 length: 15
CDR3 DNA: TGTGCCAGCAGCGTAGGAGGGGGGGCGGCCGGGGAGCTGTTTTTT
CDR3 protein: CASSVGGGAAGELFF

V gene: TRBV19
clone size: NA
J gene: TRBJ2-6
D gene: NA
CDR3 length: 16
CDR3 DNA: TGTGCCAGTGGGGGGGCCCTCTTCTCTGGGGCCGACGTCCTGACTTTC
CDR3 protein: CASGGALFSGADVLTF

V gene: TRBV6-6
clone size: NA
J gene: TRBJ2-4
D gene: NA
CDR3 length: 15
CDR3 DNA: TGTGCCAGCAGTTACTCGGGGTTAGCCAAAAACATTCAGTACTTC
CDR3 protein: CASSYSGLAKNIQYF

V gene: TRBV20-1
clone size: few
J gene: TRBJ1-1
D gene: NA
CDR3 length: 11
CDR3 DNA: TGCAGTGCTAGTTGGGGAACTGAAGCTTTCTTT
CDR3 protein: CSASWGTEAFF

V gene: TRBV4-3
clone size: many
J gene: TRBJ2-4
D gene: NA
CDR3 length: 19
CDR3 DNA: TGCGCCAGCAGCCAAGGGGGCATTGAAACTACTCTAGCCAAAAACATTCAGTACTTC
CDR3 protein: CASSQGGIETTLAKNIQYF

V gene: TRBV6-1
clone size: few
J gene: TRBJ2-1
D gene: NA
CDR3 length: 15
CDR3 DNA: TGTGCCAGCAAAGCAAGCGGTAGCTCCTACAATGAGCAGTTCTTC
CDR3 protein: CASKASGSSYNEQFF

V gene: TRBV7-2
clone size: many
J gene: TRBJ2-5
D gene: NA
CDR3 length: 16
CDR3 DNA: TGTGCCAGCAGCTTAGCCCTGTCCGACTATACCGCGACCCAGTACTTC
CDR3 protein: CASSLALSDYTATQYF

V gene: TRBV6-5
clone size: NA
J gene: TRBJ2-7
D gene: TRBD1
CDR3 length: 16
CDR3 DNA: TGTGCCAGCAGTTACTATCCGGGACAGGTACCTTACGAGCAGTACTTC
CDR3 protein: CASSYYPGQVPYEQYF

V gene: TRBV20-1
clone size: few
J gene: TRBJ1-2
D gene: TRBD1
CDR3 length: 15
CDR3 DNA: TGCAGTGCTAGAGATTTGGGACAGGGGGCGAATGGCTACACCTTC
CDR3 protein: CSARDLGQGANGYTF